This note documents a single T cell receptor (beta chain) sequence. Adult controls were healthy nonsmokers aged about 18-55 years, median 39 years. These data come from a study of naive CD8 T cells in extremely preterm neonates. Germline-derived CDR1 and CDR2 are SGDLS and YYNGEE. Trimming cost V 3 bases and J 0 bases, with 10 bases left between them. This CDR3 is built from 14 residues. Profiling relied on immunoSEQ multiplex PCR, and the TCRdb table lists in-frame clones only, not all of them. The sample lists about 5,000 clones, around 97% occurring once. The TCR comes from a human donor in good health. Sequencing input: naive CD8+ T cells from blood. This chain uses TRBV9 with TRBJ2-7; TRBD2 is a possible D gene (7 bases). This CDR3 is CASSEGGGSYEQYF. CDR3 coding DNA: TGTGCCAGCAGCGAGGGGGGGGGCTCCTACGAGCAGTACTTC.